This T cell receptor (beta chain) stems from a study of blood T cell repertoires in COVID-19. Study-wide context: Sites across the United States, Italy and Spain contributed samples from acute and convalescent COVID-19.

As handled by the study authors: Quantification of nucleated cells was approximated via reference gene primer amplification. Sequencing used immunoSEQ multiplex PCR; TCRdb keeps in-frame clones, though not all of them. V, J and clone size derive from that table, while D and trimming were established from the DNA sequence. The repertoire holds about 150,000 clones, with 85% to 90% as singletons. This clonotype was sampled from a woman aged 40 to 50 with acute or convalescent COVID-19. The sample was peripheral blood.

The chain's CDR3 is CASSLSPRSRNEKLFF. CDR3 nucleotide sequence: TGCGCCAGCAGCTTGTCTCCTCGGTCCCGCAATGAAAAACTGTTTTTT. This chain links TRBV5-1 with TRBJ1-4; no clear D. The CDR3 length is 16 residues. Per germline, CDR1 SGHRS and CDR2 YFSETQ. The V gene lost 1 base and the J gene lost 5 bases, with 15 bases spanning the gap.